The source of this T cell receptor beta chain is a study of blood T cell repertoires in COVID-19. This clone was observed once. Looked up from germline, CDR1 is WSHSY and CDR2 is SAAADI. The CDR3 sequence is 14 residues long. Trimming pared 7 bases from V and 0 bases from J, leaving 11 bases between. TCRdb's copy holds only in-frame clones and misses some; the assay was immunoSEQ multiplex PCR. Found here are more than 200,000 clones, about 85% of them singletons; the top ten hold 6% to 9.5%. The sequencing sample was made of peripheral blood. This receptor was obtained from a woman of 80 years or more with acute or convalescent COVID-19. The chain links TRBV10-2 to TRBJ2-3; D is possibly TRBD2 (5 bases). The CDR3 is CASTLRASTDTQYF. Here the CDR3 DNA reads TGCGCCAGCACATTGCGGGCTAGCACAGATACGCAGTATTTT.